These 16 T cell receptor beta chains share one sample of origin, sequenced in a study of CD8 T cells in ankylosing spondylitis. Each CDR3 protein is one row after TCRdb ran MiXCR on the 5' RACE reads. The sample contains 200,000 to 250,000 distinct CDR3 sequences, 7.3% of which appear only once. Study-level results: One TCR beta motif, made up of roughly eight highly homologous variants, appeared characteristic of ankylosing spondylitis blood.

What these receptors recognize is not known. Specimen: blood, either unsorted or a sorted T cell fraction (not recorded which). These receptors were obtained from a male donor with ankylosing spondylitis.

This clonotype was recorded at least ten times. V usage is TRBV10-3 and J usage is TRBJ2-3; TRBD2 matches at 8 bases. The ends lost 4 bases at V and 0 bases at J; junction bases unmatched: 3. From germline, CDR1 is ENHRY and CDR2 SYGVKD. The CDR3 is 15 residues long. The CDR3 DNA reads as TGTGCCATCAGTGGAACTAGCGGAAGCACAGATACGCAGTATTTT. Translated, it gives CAISGTSGSTDTQYF.

This clonotype was seen many times. V usage is TRBV20-1 and J usage is TRBJ2-4; 7 bases are a match to TRBD2. Germline trimming cut 3 bases from V and 0 bases from J; bases unmatched to any gene: 5. CDR1 is DFQATT, CDR2 SNEGSKA, per germline (reference sequence). There are 15 residues in the CDR3. The CDR3 DNA follows: TGCAGTGCTAGCGAGCGGGGATTAGCCAAAAACATTCAGTACTTC. Protein: CSASERGLAKNIQYF.

This clonotype was counted many times. This chain connects TRBV14 to TRBJ2-1, with D perhaps TRBD1 (5 bases). Germline values: CDR1 SGHDN, CDR2 FVKESK. The CDR3 covers 13 residues. Trimming pared 4 bases from V and 10 bases from J, leaving 14 bases between. CDR3 protein: CASSLKGVHEQFF. DNA of the CDR3: TGTGCCAGCAGCCTCAAAGGGGTACACGAGCAGTTCTTC.

This clonotype was counted between two and nine times. This chain links TRBV9 with TRBJ1-2, with a possible D match to TRBD1 (6 bases). This CDR3 has 13 amino acids. Germline loops: CDR1 SGDLS, CDR2 YYNGEE. V was shortened by 2 bases and J by 3 bases, with 8 bases between the two germline ends. CDR3 sequence reads: CASSVSGDYGYTF. In DNA, the CDR3 is TGTGCCAGCAGCGTCTCAGGGGACTATGGCTACACCTTC.

With regard to this clonotype: A much larger clone differs from this one at a single base, so this may be a read error. The final CDR3 position lacks the conserved phenylalanine or tryptophan, pointing to a likely read error. V is TRBV9 and J is TRBJ2-1; D might be TRBD1 or TRBD2, each matching 5 bases. The CDR3 runs 12 residues. Trimming removed 3 bases from V and 10 bases from J, with 11 bases in between. Germline assignment: CDR1 SGDLS and CDR2 YYNGEE. The CDR3 loop is CASSDRWGEQFL. The CDR3 coding sequence is TGTGCCAGCAGCGATAGATGGGGGGAGCAGTTCCTC.

This clonotype was seen repeatedly, ten times or more. V is TRBV6-2 or TRBV6-3 and J is TRBJ2-2, with D possibly matching TRBD1 (5 bases). The CDR3 has 13 residues. Trimming stripped 11 bases from V and 0 bases from J, with 10 bases between. Germline CDR1 MNHEY, CDR2 SVGEGT. CDR3 in DNA: TGTGCCGGGGCCCTGACGAACACCGGGGAGCTGTTTTTT. Amino acids: CAGALTNTGELFF.

The chain carries TRBV19 and TRBJ2-7; possible D gene TRBD1, 6 bases. CDR1 is LNHDA and CDR2 is SQIVND in the germline V gene (reference sequence). V was cut by 5 bases and J by 4 bases, with 15 bases left in between. The CDR3 covers 14 residues. CDR3: CASSRGTPLYEQYF. The CDR3 DNA is TGTGCCAGTAGTCGAGGGACACCCTTATACGAGCAGTACTTC.

The table lists this clonotype with a few counts. The germline gene is not matched at one end of the junction; a read error may be the cause. The chain has TRBV28 and TRBJ2-7; the match to TRBD1 covers 9 bases. CDR3 length: 14 amino acids. Per the germline V gene, CDR1 is MDHEN and CDR2 is SYDVKM. The CDR3 sequence: CASTEQGASYEQYF. In DNA, the CDR3 is TGTGCCAGCACTGAACAGGGGGCCTCCTACGAGCAGTATTTC. The complete variable domain, with remaining parts taken from reference TRBV28 and TRBJ2-7, reads DVKVTQSSRYLVKRTGEKVFLECVQDMDHENMFWYRQDPGLGLRLIYFSYDVKMKEKGDIPEGYSVSREKKERFSLILESASTNQTSMYLCASTEQGASYEQYFGPGTRLTVT.

This chain links TRBV4-3 with TRBJ2-1; 8 nucleotides align to TRBD2. Germline V gene lookup returns CDR1 LGHNA and CDR2 YSLEER. This CDR3 is built from 15 residues. With 0 bases clipped from V and 9 bases from J, the junction kept 7 bases outside the gene matches. The CDR3 sequence is CASSQDGGLGSEQFF. Written as DNA, the CDR3 is TGCGCCAGCAGCCAAGATGGGGGACTAGGTAGTGAGCAGTTCTTC.

This clonotype has only a few counts. V gene TRBV3-1 combines with J gene TRBJ2-1; 7 positions match TRBD2. Germline V gives CDR1 LGHDT, CDR2 YNNKEL (reference sequence). The CDR3 runs 14 residues. J gave up 9 bases and V 4 bases, and 9 bases lay outside the gene matches. The CDR3 DNA follows: TGTGCCAGCAGCCTAACAAGGACTAGGATTGAGCAGTTCTTC. Translation: CASSLTRTRIEQFF.

This clonotype was found many times. The rearrangement joins TRBV3-1 to TRBJ2-3; the D gene is possibly TRBD2 (6 bases). V was pared by 4 bases and J by 2 bases, with 19 bases between. CDR1 LGHDT and CDR2 YNNKEL come from the germline V gene (reference sequence). The CDR3 is 17 residues long. Here the CDR3 reads CASSPRSGESFTDTQYF. In DNA form, the CDR3 reads TGTGCCAGCAGCCCTCGTTCGGGGGAGAGCTTCACAGATACGCAGTATTTT.

This clonotype was picked up many times. CDR3 residues: CASSRDREPDTQYF. The CDR3, as DNA: TGTGCCAGCAGCCGGGACAGGGAACCAGATACGCAGTATTTT. This chain connects TRBV6-4 to TRBJ2-3; 9 bases agree with TRBD1. Germline V CDR1 and CDR2: MRHNA, SNTAGT. Trimming cost V 6 bases and J 4 bases; bases outside gene matches: 5. The CDR3 is 14 amino acids.

In its sample, this clonotype was seen a few times. The chain recombines TRBV20-1 with TRBJ2-1; D not resolved. The CDR3 is 14 residues long. V lost 6 bases, J lost 0 bases, and 12 bases lay in between. Germline V CDR1 and CDR2: DFQATT, SNEGSKA (reference sequence). In DNA, the CDR3 is TGCAGTGCCAGACTGGCAAGCTCCTACAATGAGCAGTTCTTC. Translated: CSARLASSYNEQFF.

This clonotype was seen a few times. In DNA form, the CDR3 reads TGTGCCAGCTCACTCGACAGGGGATGGGACTATGGCTACACCTTC. Its translation: CASSLDRGWDYGYTF. This sequence joins TRBV18 and TRBJ1-2; 8 bases line up with TRBD1. Unmatched junction bases numbered 7, after V lost 4 bases and J lost 3 bases. Germline CDR1 reads KGHSH; CDR2 reads LQKENI. The CDR3 has 15 residues.

There are many counts of this clonotype. V usage is TRBV4-1 and J usage is TRBJ2-1; TRBD2 is a possible D gene (5 bases). The CDR3 is made up of 13 amino acids. V gave up 4 bases and J gave up 15 bases, with 19 bases separating them. Germline V CDR1 and CDR2: MGHRA, YSYEKL. CDR3: CASSPPSGPMGFF. In DNA form, the CDR3 reads TGCGCCAGCAGCCCCCCCAGCGGACCGATGGGGTTCTTC.

In regard to this clonotype: A clone one base away is much larger, so this may be a read error. The rearrangement links TRBV6-2 or TRBV6-3 to TRBJ2-2; possible D gene TRBD2, 5 bases. The germline V gene encodes CDR1 MNHEY and CDR2 SVGEGT. This CDR3 is 15 amino acids long. The CDR3 DNA reads as TGTGCCAGCAGTCCCTCCACCGTTGTGGCCGGGGAGCTGTATTTT. It is translated as CASSPSTVVAGELYF.